This entry features one T cell receptor beta chain sequence. This sample stems from a study of blood T cell repertoires in COVID-19. Study context: The recovered donors of Cohort 3 showed two negative PCRs, clearance, or symptom resolution. Nucleic acid was either cDNA or gDNA, and it came from T cells, B-cell-depleted T cells, or PBMCs.

Sequencing was performed with immunoSEQ multiplex PCR; in TCRdb, only in-frame clones are kept and a portion is missing. The sample carries a few hundred thousand clones, around 87% recorded once. Those enrolled, adults aged roughly 18 to 89 years, came from around 25 US areas. CDR1 SGHAT and CDR2 FQNNGV come from the germline V gene. CDR3 length equals 14 residues. Deletions cut 0 bases from V and 7 bases from J, with 10 bases between. Sequencing was performed on PBMCs or T cells enriched from blood (not recorded which). The receptor was derived from a man aged 35-49 years in a cohort exposed to, infected with or recovered from COVID-19 (not recorded which). The J gene is TRBJ2-4, the V gene TRBV11-2; possibly TRBD1 for D (5 bases). CDR3 loop: CASSLDLQGNIQYF. CDR3 in DNA: TGTGCCAGCAGCTTAGATCTTCAGGGCAACATTCAGTACTTC.